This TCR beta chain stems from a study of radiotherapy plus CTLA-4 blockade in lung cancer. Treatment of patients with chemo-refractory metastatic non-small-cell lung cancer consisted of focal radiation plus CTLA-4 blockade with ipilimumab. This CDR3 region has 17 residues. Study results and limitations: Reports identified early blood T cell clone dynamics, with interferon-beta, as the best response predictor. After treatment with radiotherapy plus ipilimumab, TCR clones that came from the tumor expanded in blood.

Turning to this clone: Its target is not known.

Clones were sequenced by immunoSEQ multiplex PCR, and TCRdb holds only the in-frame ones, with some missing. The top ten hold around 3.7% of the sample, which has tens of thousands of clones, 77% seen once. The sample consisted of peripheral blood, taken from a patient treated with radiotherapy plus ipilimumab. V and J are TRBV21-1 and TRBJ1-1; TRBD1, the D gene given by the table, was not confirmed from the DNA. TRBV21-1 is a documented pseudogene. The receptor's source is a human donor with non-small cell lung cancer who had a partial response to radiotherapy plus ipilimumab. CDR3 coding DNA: TGTGCCAGCAGCGCACCTCGGACAGGGTGTTGGTACACTGAAGCTTTCTTT. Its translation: CASSAPRTGCWYTEAFF.